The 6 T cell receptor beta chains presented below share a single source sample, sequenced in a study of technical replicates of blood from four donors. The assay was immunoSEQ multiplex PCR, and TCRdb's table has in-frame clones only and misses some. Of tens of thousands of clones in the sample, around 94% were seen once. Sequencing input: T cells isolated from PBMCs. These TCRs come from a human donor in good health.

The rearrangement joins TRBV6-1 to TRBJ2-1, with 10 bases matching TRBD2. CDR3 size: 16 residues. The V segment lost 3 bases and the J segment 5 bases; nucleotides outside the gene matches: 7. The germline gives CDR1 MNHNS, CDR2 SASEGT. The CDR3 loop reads CASSEFRLAGDNEQFF. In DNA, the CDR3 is TGTGCCAGCAGTGAGTTCCGACTAGCGGGTGACAATGAGCAGTTCTTC.

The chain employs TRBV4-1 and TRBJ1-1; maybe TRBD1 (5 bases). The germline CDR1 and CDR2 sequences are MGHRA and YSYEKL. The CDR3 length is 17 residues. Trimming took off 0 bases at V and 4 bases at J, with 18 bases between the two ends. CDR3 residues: CASSQDWVAAGGTEAFF. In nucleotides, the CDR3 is TGCGCCAGCAGCCAAGATTGGGTGGCGGCCGGGGGCACTGAAGCTTTCTTT.

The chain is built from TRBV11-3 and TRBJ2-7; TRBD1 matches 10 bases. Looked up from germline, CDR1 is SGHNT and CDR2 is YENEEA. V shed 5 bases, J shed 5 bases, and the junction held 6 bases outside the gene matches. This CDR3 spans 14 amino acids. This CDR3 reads CASSPRTGGNEQYF. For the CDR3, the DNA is TGTGCCAGCAGCCCAAGGACAGGGGGGAACGAGCAGTACTTC.

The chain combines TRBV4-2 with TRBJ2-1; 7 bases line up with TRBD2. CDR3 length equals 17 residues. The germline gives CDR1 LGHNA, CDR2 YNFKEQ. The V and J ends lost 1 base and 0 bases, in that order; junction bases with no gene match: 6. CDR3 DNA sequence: TGTGCCAGCAGCCAAGGGGTAGGCGGGAGCTCCTACAATGAGCAGTTCTTC. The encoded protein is CASSQGVGGSSYNEQFF.

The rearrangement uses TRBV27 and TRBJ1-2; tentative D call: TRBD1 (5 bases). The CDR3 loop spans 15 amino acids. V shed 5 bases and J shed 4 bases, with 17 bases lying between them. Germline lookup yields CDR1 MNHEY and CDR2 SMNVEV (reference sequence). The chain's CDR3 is CASSPSPGGSYGYTF. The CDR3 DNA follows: TGTGCCAGCAGTCCTTCACCCGGGGGGTCCTATGGCTACACCTTC.

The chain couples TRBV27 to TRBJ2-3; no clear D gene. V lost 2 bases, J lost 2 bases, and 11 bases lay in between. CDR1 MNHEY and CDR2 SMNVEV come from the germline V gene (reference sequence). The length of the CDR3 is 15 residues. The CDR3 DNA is TGTGCCAGCAGTTTAAAGGAGAGAACCACAGATACGCAGTATTTT. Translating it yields CASSLKERTTDTQYF.